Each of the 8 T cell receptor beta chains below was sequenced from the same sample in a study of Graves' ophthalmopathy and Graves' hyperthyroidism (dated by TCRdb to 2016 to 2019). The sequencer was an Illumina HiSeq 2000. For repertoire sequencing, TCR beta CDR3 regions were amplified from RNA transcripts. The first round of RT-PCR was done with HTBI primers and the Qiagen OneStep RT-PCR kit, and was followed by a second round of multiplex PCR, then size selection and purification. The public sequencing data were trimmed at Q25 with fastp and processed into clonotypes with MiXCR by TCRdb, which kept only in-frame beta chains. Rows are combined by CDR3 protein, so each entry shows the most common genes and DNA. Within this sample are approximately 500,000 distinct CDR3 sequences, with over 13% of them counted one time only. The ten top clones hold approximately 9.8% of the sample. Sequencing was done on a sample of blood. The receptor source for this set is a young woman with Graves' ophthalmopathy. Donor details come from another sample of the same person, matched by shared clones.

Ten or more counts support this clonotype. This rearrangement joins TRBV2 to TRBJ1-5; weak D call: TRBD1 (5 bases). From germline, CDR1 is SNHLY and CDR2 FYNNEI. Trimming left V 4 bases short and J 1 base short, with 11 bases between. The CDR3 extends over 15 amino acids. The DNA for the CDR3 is TGTGCCAGCAGTGGCCAGGGAAGAAGCAATCAGCCCCAGCATTTT. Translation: CASSGQGRSNQPQHF.

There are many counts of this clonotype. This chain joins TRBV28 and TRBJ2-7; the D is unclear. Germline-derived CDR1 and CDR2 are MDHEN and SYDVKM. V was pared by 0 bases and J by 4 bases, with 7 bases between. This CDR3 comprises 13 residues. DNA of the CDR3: TGTGCCAGCAGTTTATGGGATGGTTACGAGCAGTACTTC. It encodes CASSLWDGYEQYF. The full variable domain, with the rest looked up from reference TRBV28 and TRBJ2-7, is DVKVTQSSRYLVKRTGEKVFLECVQDMDHENMFWYRQDPGLGLRLIYFSYDVKMKEKGDIPEGYSVSREKKERFSLILESASTNQTSMYLCASSLWDGYEQYFGPGTRLTVT.

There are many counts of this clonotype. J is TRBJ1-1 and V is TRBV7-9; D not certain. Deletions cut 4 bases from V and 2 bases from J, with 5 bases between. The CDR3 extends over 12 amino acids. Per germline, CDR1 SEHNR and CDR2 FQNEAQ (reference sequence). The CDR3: CASSWINTEAFF. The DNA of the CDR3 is TGTGCCAGCAGCTGGATAAACACTGAAGCTTTCTTT. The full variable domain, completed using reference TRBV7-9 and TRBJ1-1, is DTGVSQNPRHKITKRGQNVTFRCDPISEHNRLYWYRQTLGQGPEFLTYFQNEAQLEKSRLLSDRFSAERPKGSFSTLEIQRTEQGDSAMYLCASSWINTEAFFGQGTRLTVV.

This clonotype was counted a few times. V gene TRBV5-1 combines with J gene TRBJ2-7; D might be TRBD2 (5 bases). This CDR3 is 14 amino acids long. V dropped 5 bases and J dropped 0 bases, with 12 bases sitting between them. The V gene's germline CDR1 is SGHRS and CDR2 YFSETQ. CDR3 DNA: TGCGCCAGCAGACCAGCGGTACTCTCCTACGAGCAGTACTTC. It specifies CASRPAVLSYEQYF.

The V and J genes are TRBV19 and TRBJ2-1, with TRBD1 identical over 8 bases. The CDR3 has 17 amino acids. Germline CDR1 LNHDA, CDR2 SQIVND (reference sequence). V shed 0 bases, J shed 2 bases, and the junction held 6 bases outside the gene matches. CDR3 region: CASSIDPDRDTYNEQFF. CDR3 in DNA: TGTGCCAGTAGTATAGACCCGGACAGGGACACCTACAATGAGCAGTTCTTC.

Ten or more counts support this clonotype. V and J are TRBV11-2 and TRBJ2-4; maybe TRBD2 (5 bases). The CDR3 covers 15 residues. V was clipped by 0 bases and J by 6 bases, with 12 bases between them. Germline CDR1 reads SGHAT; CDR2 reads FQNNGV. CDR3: CASSLDRTGVNIQYF. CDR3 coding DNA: TGTGCCAGCAGCTTAGACCGGACCGGGGTAAACATTCAGTACTTC.

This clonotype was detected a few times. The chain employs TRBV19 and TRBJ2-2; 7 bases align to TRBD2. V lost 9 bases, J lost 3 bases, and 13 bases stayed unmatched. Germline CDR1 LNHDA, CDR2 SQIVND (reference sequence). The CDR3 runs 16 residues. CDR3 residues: CASTNLAGGYTGELFF. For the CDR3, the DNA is TGTGCCAGCACCAACTTAGCGGGCGGATACACCGGGGAGCTGTTTTTT.

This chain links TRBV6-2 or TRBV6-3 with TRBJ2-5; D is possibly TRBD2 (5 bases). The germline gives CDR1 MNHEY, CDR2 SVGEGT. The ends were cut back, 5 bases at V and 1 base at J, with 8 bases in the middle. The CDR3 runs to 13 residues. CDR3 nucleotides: TGTGCCAGCAGTGGGAGTATCCAAGAGACCCAGTACTTC. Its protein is CASSGSIQETQYF.